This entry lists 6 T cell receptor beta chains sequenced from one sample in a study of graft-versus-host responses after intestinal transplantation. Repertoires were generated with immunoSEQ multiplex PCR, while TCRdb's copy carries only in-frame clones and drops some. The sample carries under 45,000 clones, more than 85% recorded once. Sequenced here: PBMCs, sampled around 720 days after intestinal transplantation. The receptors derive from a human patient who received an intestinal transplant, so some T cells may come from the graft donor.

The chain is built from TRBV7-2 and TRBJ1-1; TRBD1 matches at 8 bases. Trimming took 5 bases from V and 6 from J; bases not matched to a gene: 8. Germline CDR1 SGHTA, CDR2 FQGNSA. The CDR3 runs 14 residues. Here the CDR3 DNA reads TGTGCCAGCAGCCCGGACAGGGAGCATCCTGAAGCTTTCTTT. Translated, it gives CASSPDREHPEAFF.

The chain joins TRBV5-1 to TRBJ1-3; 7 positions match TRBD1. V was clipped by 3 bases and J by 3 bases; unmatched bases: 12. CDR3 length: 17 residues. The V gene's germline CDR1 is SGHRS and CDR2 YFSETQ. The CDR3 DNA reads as TGCGCCAGCAGCTCAAACCCGGCAGGGACAGTTGGAAACACCATATATTTT. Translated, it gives CASSSNPAGTVGNTIYF.

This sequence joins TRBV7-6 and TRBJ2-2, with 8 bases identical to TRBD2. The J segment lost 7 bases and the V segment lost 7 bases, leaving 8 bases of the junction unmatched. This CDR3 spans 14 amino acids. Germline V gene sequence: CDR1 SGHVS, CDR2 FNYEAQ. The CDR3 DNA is TGTGCCAGCATTATGACTAGCGCCGGCGGGGAGCTGTTTTTT. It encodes CASIMTSAGGELFF.

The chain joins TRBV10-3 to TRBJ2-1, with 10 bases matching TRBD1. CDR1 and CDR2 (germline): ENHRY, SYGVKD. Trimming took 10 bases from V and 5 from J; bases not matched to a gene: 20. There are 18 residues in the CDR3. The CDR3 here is CATLTGGPSDYPHNEQFF. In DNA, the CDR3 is TGTGCCACGTTGACAGGGGGCCCTAGCGACTATCCACACAATGAGCAGTTCTTC.

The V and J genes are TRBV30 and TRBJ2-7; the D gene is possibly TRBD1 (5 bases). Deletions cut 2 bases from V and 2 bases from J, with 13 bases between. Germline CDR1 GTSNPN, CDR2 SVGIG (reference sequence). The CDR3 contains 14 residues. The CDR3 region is CAWSRGLNPYEQYF. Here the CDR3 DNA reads TGTGCCTGGAGTAGGGGCCTGAACCCCTACGAGCAGTACTTC.

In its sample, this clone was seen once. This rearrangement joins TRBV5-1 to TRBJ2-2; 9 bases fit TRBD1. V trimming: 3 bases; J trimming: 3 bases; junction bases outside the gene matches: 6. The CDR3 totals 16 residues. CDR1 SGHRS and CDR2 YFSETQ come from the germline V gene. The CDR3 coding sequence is TGCGCCAGCAGCTCTCGGGACAGGGAGGACACCGGGGAGCTGTTTTTT. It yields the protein CASSSRDREDTGELFF.